This note documents a single TCR beta chain sequence. From germline, CDR1 is SGHRS and CDR2 YFSETQ. The CDR3 covers 15 residues. The V segment lost 4 bases and the J segment 0 bases; nucleotides outside the gene matches: 4. Measured with immunoSEQ multiplex PCR; TCRdb has only the in-frame clones, and not every one. The table shows 190,000 or so clones, with about 86% occurring only once. This entry belongs to a study of cytomegalovirus exposure and HLA in healthy donors. The TCR sequence derives from a young woman in good health and CMV-seropositive. The chain links TRBV5-1 to TRBJ1-3; 7 bases fit TRBD1. The sample taken for sequencing was PBMCs. The CDR3 sequence is CASSRQGDSGNTIYF. CDR3 bases: TGCGCCAGCAGCAGACAGGGCGACTCTGGAAACACCATATATTTT. Looking up the rest from reference TRBV5-1 and TRBJ1-3 gives the full variable domain: KAGVTQTPRYLIKTRGQQVTLSCSPISGHRSVSWYQQTPGQGLQFLFEYFSETQRNKGNFPGRFSGRQFSNSRSEMNVSTLELGDSALYLCASSRQGDSGNTIYFGEGSWLTVV.